This T cell receptor beta chain was sequenced during a study of shared clonotypes between healthy human individuals. Whole-study context: Researchers assigned three CD4 naive, three CD4 memory, two CD8 naive and one CD8 memory plate to each donor. Study-wide findings and caveats: Large depth notwithstanding, sorted-subset sequencing proved incomplete by rarefaction. Only blood samples were collected, and tissue repertoires likely differ. Naive subsets generally exceeded memory subsets in estimated richness.

Germline V gene lookup returns CDR1 SGHKS and CDR2 YYEKEE (reference sequence). The CDR3 has 14 residues. Trimming pared 0 bases from V and 3 bases from J, leaving 6 bases between. Only in-frame clones appear in the TCRdb table, and some are missing; sequencing was by immunoSEQ multiplex PCR. The sample holds roughly 1.5 million clones, 95% to 99% seen once. As regards this clone: Its matching antigen is unknown.

Material for sequencing was naive CD4+ T cells sorted from blood. Sample subset: CD45RA+ positively selected. The J gene is TRBJ2-2, the V gene TRBV5-5; D is uncertain. This TCR was recovered from a man aged 25-45 years in good health. The CDR3 loop reads CASSLGSHTGELFF. As DNA, the CDR3 is TGTGCCAGCAGCTTGGGGTCCCACACCGGGGAGCTGTTTTTT.